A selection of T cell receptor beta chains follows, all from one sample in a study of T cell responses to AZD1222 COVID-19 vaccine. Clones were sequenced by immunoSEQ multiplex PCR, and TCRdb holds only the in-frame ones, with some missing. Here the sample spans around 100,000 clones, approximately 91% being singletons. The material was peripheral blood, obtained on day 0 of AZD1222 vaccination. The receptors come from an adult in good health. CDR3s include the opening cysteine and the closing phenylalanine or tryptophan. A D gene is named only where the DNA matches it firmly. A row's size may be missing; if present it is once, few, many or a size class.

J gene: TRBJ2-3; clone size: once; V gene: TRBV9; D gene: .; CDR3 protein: CASSVEGDTQYF; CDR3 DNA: TGTGCCAGCAGCGTAGAGGGAGATACGCAGTATTTT
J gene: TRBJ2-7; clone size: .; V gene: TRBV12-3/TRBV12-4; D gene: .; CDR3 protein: CASSLGGDYEQYF; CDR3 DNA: TGTGCCAGCAGTTTGGGGGGAGACTACGAGCAGTACTTC
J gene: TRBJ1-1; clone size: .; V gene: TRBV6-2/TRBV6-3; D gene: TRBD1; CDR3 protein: CASSSAATTGDTEAFF; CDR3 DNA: TGTGCCAGCAGTTCAGCCGCGACGACAGGGGATACTGAAGCTTTCTTT
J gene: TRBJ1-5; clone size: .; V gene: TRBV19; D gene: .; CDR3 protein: CASSITGIYSNQPQHF; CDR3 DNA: TGTGCCAGTAGTATCACAGGGATTTATAGCAATCAGCCCCAGCATTTT
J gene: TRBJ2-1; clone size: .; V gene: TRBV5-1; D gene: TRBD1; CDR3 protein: CASSPGQDLNEQFF; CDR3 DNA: TGCGCCAGCAGCCCGGGACAGGACCTGAATGAGCAGTTCTTC
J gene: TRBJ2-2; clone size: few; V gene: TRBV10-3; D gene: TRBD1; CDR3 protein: CAIKSGGTGGTGELFF; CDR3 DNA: TGTGCCATCAAAAGTGGCGGGACAGGTGGTACCGGGGAGCTGTTTTTT
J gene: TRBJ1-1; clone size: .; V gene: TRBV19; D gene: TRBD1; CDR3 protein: CASSIGQGGMRRFPFF; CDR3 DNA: TGTGCCAGTAGTATCGGACAGGGGGGAATGAGGCGCTTCCCTTTCTTT
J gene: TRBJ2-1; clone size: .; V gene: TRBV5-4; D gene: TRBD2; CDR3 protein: CASSPHSGRADNEQFF; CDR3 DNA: TGTGCCAGCAGCCCCCACAGCGGGAGGGCGGACAATGAGCAGTTCTTC
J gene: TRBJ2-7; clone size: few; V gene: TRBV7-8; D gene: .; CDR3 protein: CASTLGVAAYEQYF; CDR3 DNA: TGTGCCAGCACCCTGGGGGTTGCTGCCTACGAGCAGTACTTC
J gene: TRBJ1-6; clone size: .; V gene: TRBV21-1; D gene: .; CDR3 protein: CASSKGGGTGANSPLHF; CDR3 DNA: TGTGCCAGCAGCAAAGGGGGGGGGACAGGGGCTAATTCACCCCTCCACTTT
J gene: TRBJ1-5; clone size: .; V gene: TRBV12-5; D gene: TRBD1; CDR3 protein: CASGPPGGPSPQHF; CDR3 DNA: TGTGCTAGTGGCCCCCCAGGGGGTCCCTCGCCCCAGCATTTT
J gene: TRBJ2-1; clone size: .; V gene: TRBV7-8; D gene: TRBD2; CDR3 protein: CASSRAGGSYNEQFF; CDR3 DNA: TGTGCCAGCAGCCGAGCGGGAGGATCCTACAATGAGCAGTTCTTC
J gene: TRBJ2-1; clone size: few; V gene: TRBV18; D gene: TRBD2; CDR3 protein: CASSPGLARNEQFF; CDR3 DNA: TGTGCCAGCTCACCGGGACTAGCGAGGAATGAGCAGTTCTTC
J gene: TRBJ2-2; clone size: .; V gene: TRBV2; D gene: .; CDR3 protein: CASTTNTGELFF; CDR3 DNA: TGTGCCAGCACCACGAACACCGGGGAGCTGTTTTTT
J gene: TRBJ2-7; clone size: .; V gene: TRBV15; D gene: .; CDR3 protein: CATPGDKNYEQYF; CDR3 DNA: TGTGCCACCCCAGGGGACAAGAACTACGAGCAGTACTTC
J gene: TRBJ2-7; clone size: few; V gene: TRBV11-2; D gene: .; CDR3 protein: CASSLDPGTSEQYF; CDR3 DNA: TGTGCCAGCAGCTTAGATCCGGGTACCAGCGAGCAGTACTTC
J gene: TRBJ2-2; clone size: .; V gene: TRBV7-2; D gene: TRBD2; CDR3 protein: CASSLTPSGRAGELFF; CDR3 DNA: TGTGCCAGCAGCTTAACCCCTAGCGGGAGAGCTGGGGAGCTGTTTTTT
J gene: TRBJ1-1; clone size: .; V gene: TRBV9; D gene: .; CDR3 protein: CASSVDPEDTEAFF; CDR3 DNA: TGTGCCAGCAGCGTAGACCCCGAGGACACTGAAGCTTTCTTT
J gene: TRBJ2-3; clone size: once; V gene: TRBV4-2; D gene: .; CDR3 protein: CASSQGSPVDTQYF; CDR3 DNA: TGTGCCAGCAGCCAAGGGTCCCCCGTAGATACGCAGTATTTT
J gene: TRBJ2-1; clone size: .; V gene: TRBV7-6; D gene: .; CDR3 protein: CASSEFRGTVFTEQFF; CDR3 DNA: TGTGCCAGCAGTGAATTTCGCGGGACAGTATTTACTGAGCAGTTCTTC
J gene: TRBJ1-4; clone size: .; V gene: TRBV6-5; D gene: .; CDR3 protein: CASSDRTNEKLFF; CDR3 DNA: TGTGCCAGCAGCGACAGAACTAATGAAAAACTGTTTTTT
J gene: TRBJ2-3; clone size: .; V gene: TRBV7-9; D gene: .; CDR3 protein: CASSLAPQRGPDTQYF; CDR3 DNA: TGTGCCAGCAGCTTAGCCCCCCAGAGAGGGCCAGATACGCAGTATTTT
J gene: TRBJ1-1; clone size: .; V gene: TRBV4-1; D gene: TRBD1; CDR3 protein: CASSQELRTGGTEAFF; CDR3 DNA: TGCGCCAGCAGCCAAGAATTGAGGACAGGGGGCACTGAAGCTTTCTTT
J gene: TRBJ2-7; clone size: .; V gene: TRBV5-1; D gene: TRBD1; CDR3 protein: CASSPQGQGGEQYF; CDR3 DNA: TGCGCCAGCAGCCCCCAGGGACAGGGAGGAGAGCAGTACTTC
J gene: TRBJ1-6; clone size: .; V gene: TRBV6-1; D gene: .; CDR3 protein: CASSQDRNDYNSPLHF; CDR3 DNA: TGTGCCAGCAGTCAAGACAGGAACGACTATAATTCACCCCTCCACTTT
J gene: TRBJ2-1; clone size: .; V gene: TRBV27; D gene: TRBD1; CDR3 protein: CASSPLGQGAYNEQFF; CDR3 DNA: TGTGCCAGCAGTCCCCTTGGACAGGGGGCTTACAATGAGCAGTTCTTC